This T cell receptor (beta chain) was profiled in a study of glioma-infiltrating T cells. Amplification of TCR alpha and beta CDR3 regions from RNA used iRepertoire nested multiplex PCR. TCRdb independently ran MiXCR on the multiplex PCR reads; one entry per CDR3 protein. The sample lists approximately 400,000 distinct CDR3 sequences; 41% were seen once. The CDR3 has 15 amino acids. J lost 3 bases, V lost 2 bases, and 5 bases had no gene match. Sequencing was carried out using glioma tissue, nonneoplastic brain tissue, or PBMCs (not recorded which). The chain employs TRBV12-3 or TRBV12-4 and TRBJ2-5; TRBD2 matches 8 bases. This TCR was recovered from a human donor with low-grade glioma or glioblastoma, undergoing nonglioma brain surgery, or in good health (not recorded which). The CDR3 loop reads CASSLSGRGKETQYF. The CDR3 region has the DNA TGTGCCAGCAGTTTAAGCGGGAGAGGAAAAGAGACCCAGTACTTC.